One and the same sample provided the 28 T cell receptor beta chains below, sequenced in a study of cytomegalovirus exposure and HLA in healthy donors. The PCR made use of 60 Vbeta and 13 Jbeta primers. The protocol was immunoSEQ multiplex PCR, while the TCRdb copy is restricted to in-frame clones and leaves out a portion. Counted here are more than 150,000 clones, roughly 74% occurring once; the ten biggest clones make up around 8%. Sequenced input: PBMCs. Receptor source: a woman between 35 and 50 years old in good health and CMV-seropositive.

The chain links TRBV7-8 to TRBJ2-7; TRBD1 agrees at 12 bases. J was trimmed by 6 bases and V by 2 bases; bases with no gene match: 17. This CDR3 region has 19 residues. Germline CDR1 is SGHVS and CDR2 is FQNEAQ. Written as DNA, the CDR3 is TGTGCCAGCAGCTTATATCTGGTCACCTCCGGGACAGGGGGCGGCGAGCAGTACTTC. It translates to CASSLYLVTSGTGGGEQYF. The full variable domain, with the rest looked up from reference TRBV7-8 and TRBJ2-7, is GAGVSQSPRYKVAKRGQDVALRCDPISGHVSLFWYQQALGQGPEFLTYFQNEAQLDKSGLPSDRFFAERPEGSVSTLKIQRTQQEDSAVYLCASSLYLVTSGTGGGEQYFGPGTRLTVT.

Here the CDR3 DNA reads TGTGCCAGCAGCTTAGACCAGGGGGCGCGTGGGGCCAACGTCCTGACTTTC. As protein: CASSLDQGARGANVLTF. The V call is TRBV7-9, the J call TRBJ2-6, with 8 nucleotides matching TRBD1. The J segment lost 3 bases and the V segment lost 1 base, leaving 5 bases of the junction unmatched. Germline CDR1 SEHNR, CDR2 FQNEAQ (reference sequence). The CDR3 consists of 17 residues.

A word on this clone: The same CDR3 arises from other DNA sequences in this sample as well. V gene TRBV19 combines with J gene TRBJ1-1; no clear D. Germline V gene sequence: CDR1 LNHDA, CDR2 SQIVND (reference sequence). CDR3 length: 13 amino acids. Deletions cut 5 bases from V and 0 bases from J, with 7 bases between. The CDR3 here is CASSRTVNTEAFF. The CDR3 DNA reads as TGTGCCAGTAGTCGCACGGTGAACACTGAAGCTTTCTTT.

The J gene is TRBJ1-2, the V gene TRBV18; 10 bases agree with TRBD1. With V trimmed by 6 bases and J by 3 bases, 13 bases remained unmatched. Germline V lookup: CDR1 KGHSH, CDR2 LQKENI. The CDR3 is 17 amino acids. In nucleotides, the CDR3 is TGTGCCAGCTCCCCTTGGGACAGGGGATACGAGGACTATGGCTACACCTTC. Translation: CASSPWDRGYEDYGYTF.

This rearrangement joins TRBV7-6 to TRBJ2-7, with 7 bases aligning to TRBD2. This CDR3 is 14 amino acids long. Losses at the gene ends were 5 bases for V and 9 bases for J; bases not matched to a gene: 13. CDR1 and CDR2 from the germline V gene are SGHVS and FNYEAQ. CDR3 coding DNA: TGTGCCAGCAGCCTCCGGACTAGTTTTGATCTGCAGTACTTC. It specifies CASSLRTSFDLQYF.

This chain links TRBV4-3 with TRBJ1-2; 7 bases map to TRBD1. V was clipped by 3 bases and J by 0 bases; unmatched bases: 4. Germline V gene lookup returns CDR1 LGHNA and CDR2 YSLEER. The CDR3 is 15 residues long. The CDR3 nucleotides read TGCGCCAGCAGCCATACAGGGACAGCTAACTATGGCTACACCTTC. This codes for CASSHTGTANYGYTF.

Only one count was recorded for this clone. The CDR3 DNA reads as TGCAGCGTTGAACTCCCGGGTCCCCATCAGCCCCAGCATTTT. Protein: CSVELPGPHQPQHF. The chain combines TRBV29-1 with TRBJ1-5; D call uncertain. V was cut by 2 bases and J by 5 bases, with 13 bases left in between. CDR1 and CDR2 (germline): SQVTM, ANQGSEA. The length of the CDR3 is 14 residues.

CDR3 bases: TGTGCCAGCAGTCCCGGGACTAACTACAATGAGCAGTTCTTC. It is translated as CASSPGTNYNEQFF. This chain connects TRBV27 to TRBJ2-1, with TRBD2 identical over 7 bases. Germline loops: CDR1 MNHEY, CDR2 SMNVEV (reference sequence). The CDR3 has 14 residues. The trim removed 5 bases at V and 3 bases at J, leaving 4 bases unmatched.

The chain uses TRBV18 and TRBJ2-1; 9 bases are a match to TRBD2. J was trimmed by 7 bases and V by 4 bases; bases with no gene match: 17. CDR3 length: 18 residues. The germline V gene encodes CDR1 KGHSH and CDR2 LQKENI. CDR3 residues: CASSRSNARSGRGNEQFF. CDR3 nucleotide sequence: TGTGCCAGCTCACGTTCGAATGCTCGTAGCGGGAGAGGTAATGAGCAGTTCTTC.

The J gene is TRBJ2-7, the V gene TRBV5-4; 13 bases align to TRBD2. This CDR3 is built from 15 residues. With V trimmed by 3 bases and J by 5 bases, 5 bases remained unmatched. Germline V CDR1 and CDR2: SGHNT, YYREEE (reference sequence). The CDR3 region has the DNA TGTGCCAGCAGCTATAAGACTAGCGGGAGGCACGAGCAGTACTTC. Protein sequence: CASSYKTSGRHEQYF.

V usage is TRBV7-2 and J usage is TRBJ1-2; 9 nucleotides line up with TRBD1. The CDR3 sequence is 14 residues long. Germline CDR1 reads SGHTA; CDR2 reads FQGNSA. Losses at the gene ends were 5 bases for V and 7 bases for J; bases not matched to a gene: 8. The CDR3 nucleotides are TGTGCCAGCAGCACATCGACAGGGGGTAGTGGCTACACCTTC. It translates to CASSTSTGGSGYTF.

This sequence joins TRBV11-3 and TRBJ2-7, with 7 bases matching TRBD2. Germline-derived CDR1 and CDR2 are SGHNT and YENEEA. V shed 5 bases, J shed 4 bases, and the junction held 11 bases outside the gene matches. This CDR3 has 15 amino acids. CDR3 coding DNA: TGTGCCAGCAGCCTTGGGGCTAGCGGAGGATACGAGCAGTACTTC. It yields the protein CASSLGASGGYEQYF.

The chain is built from TRBV7-9 and TRBJ2-1, with TRBD2 matching over 9 bases. Germline V gene data show CDR1 as SEHNR and CDR2 as FQNEAQ (reference sequence). V gave up 5 bases and J gave up 2 bases; unmatched junction bases: 4. There are 15 residues in the CDR3. The CDR3 is CASSLGLAAYNEQFF. DNA for the CDR3: TGTGCCAGCAGCCTGGGACTAGCAGCCTACAATGAGCAGTTCTTC.

The chain combines TRBV7-8 with TRBJ2-7, with TRBD2 as a possible D gene (5 bases). CDR3 length: 15 residues. Germline V lookup: CDR1 SGHVS, CDR2 FQNEAQ. V shed 6 bases and J shed 0 bases, with 15 bases lying between them. CDR3 coding DNA: TGTGCCAGCAGTCCGAGGGCCCAACCCTCCTACGAGCAGTACTTC. Protein sequence: CASSPRAQPSYEQYF.

The chain is built from TRBV29-1 and TRBJ2-1; D ambiguous. Germline lookup yields CDR1 SQVTM and CDR2 ANQGSEA. Deletions cut 7 bases from V and 5 bases from J, with 6 bases between. The CDR3 runs to 10 residues. CDR3 sequence: CSGQNNEQFF. The CDR3 nucleotides are TGCAGCGGGCAGAACAATGAGCAGTTCTTC.

The CDR3 DNA reads TGCAGCGTTGAAGACAGGTTGTACGAGCAGTACTTC. It yields the protein CSVEDRLYEQYF. V usage is TRBV29-1 and J usage is TRBJ2-7; D is undetermined. The V end was cut by 0 bases, the J end by 4 bases, with 7 bases between. Germline CDR1 SQVTM, CDR2 ANQGSEA. CDR3 length equals 12 residues.

This chain links TRBV18 with TRBJ2-1; 8 bases align to TRBD2. Per the germline V gene, CDR1 is KGHSH and CDR2 is LQKENI. V lost 1 base to trimming and J lost 3 bases; unmatched junction nucleotides: 5. The CDR3 contains 16 residues. The CDR3 DNA reads as TGTGCCAGCTCACCACTACCGGGACTAGACTACAATGAGCAGTTCTTC. Translating it yields CASSPLPGLDYNEQFF.

The genes are TRBV19 and TRBJ2-2; 11 bases map to TRBD2. Germline trimming cut 4 bases from V and 5 bases from J; bases unmatched to any gene: 6. In germline, CDR1 is LNHDA, CDR2 SQIVND (reference sequence). The CDR3 length is 16 residues. The CDR3 DNA sequence: TGTGCCAGTAGTAAGACTAGCGGGATCGGGACCGGGGAGCTGTTTTTT. Amino acids: CASSKTSGIGTGELFF.

In its sample, this clone was seen a few times. The chain carries TRBV4-1 and TRBJ2-7, with D perhaps matching TRBD2 (5 bases). The germline V gene encodes CDR1 MGHRA and CDR2 YSYEKL. Trimming removed 3 bases at V and 6 bases at J, with 12 bases between. The CDR3 extends over 13 amino acids. Here the CDR3 reads CASSQRAATEQYF. The CDR3 DNA reads TGCGCCAGCAGCCAGCGGGCCGCTACCGAGCAGTACTTC.

DNA for the CDR3: TGCGCCAGCAGTCAATCGGGGGACCGCGCGGGACTTCCCCACGAGCAGTACTTC. Protein sequence: CASSQSGDRAGLPHEQYF. V and J are TRBV23-1 and TRBJ2-7; perhaps TRBD2 as D (6 bases). TRBV23-1 is an ORF, and what it does is uncertain. The germline V and J ends were trimmed by 0 bases and 5 bases, with 23 bases remaining between them. This CDR3 comprises 18 residues.

In DNA, the CDR3 is TGCGCCAGCAGCTTGCAGGGCTCCCCGAACACTGAAGCTTTCTTT. It codes for CASSLQGSPNTEAFF. The chain employs TRBV5-1 and TRBJ1-1, with D perhaps matching TRBD1 (5 bases). V dropped 1 base and J dropped 1 base, with 11 bases sitting between them. The CDR3 is 15 residues long. Per the germline V gene, CDR1 is SGHRS and CDR2 is YFSETQ.

The CDR3 DNA follows: TGTGCCAGCAGTTACTCGCGACTAGTCGGCTACGAGCAGTACTTC. It yields the protein CASSYSRLVGYEQYF. The V gene is TRBV6-5, the J gene TRBJ2-7, with TRBD2 as a possible D gene (6 bases). CDR1 MNHEY and CDR2 SVGAGI come from the germline V gene. V was cut by 0 bases and J by 3 bases, with 12 bases left in between. The CDR3 spans 15 residues.

The chain carries TRBV29-1 and TRBJ1-1; D possibly corresponds to TRBD1 (6 bases). This CDR3 region has 13 residues. V dropped 8 bases and J dropped 0 bases, with 13 bases sitting between them. In germline, CDR1 is SQVTM, CDR2 ANQGSEA. The DNA of the CDR3 is TGCAGCTACAATGGACAGATGAACACTGAAGCTTTCTTT. This translates into CSYNGQMNTEAFF.

The chain is built from TRBV6-1 and TRBJ2-5, with D hard to call. The J call may be wrong; the DNA end is better matched by TRBJ2-7. CDR3 length: 13 amino acids. From germline, CDR1 is MNHNS and CDR2 SASEGT. The CDR3 nucleotides are TGTGCCAGCGGTGTAGGTGAGGTCTACGAGCAGTACTTC. This gives the protein CASGVGEVYEQYF.

The chain has TRBV19 and TRBJ2-2; D may be TRBD1 (6 bases). Germline CDR1 LNHDA, CDR2 SQIVND (reference sequence). CDR3 length: 14 amino acids. With 10 bases removed from V and 0 bases from J, the gap between germline ends came to 12 bases. CDR3 bases: TGTGCCACCACGGGACAAACGAACACCGGGGAGCTGTTTTTT. Encoded protein: CATTGQTNTGELFF.

As concerns this clone: Other DNA sequences in this specimen translate into the identical CDR3. In DNA form, the CDR3 reads TGTGCCAGCAGCTTAGGGGGGGGGTACGAGCAGTACTTC. It codes for CASSLGGGYEQYF. The chain employs TRBV7-9 and TRBJ2-7; TRBD2 aligns across 7 bases. The V gene's germline CDR1 is SEHNR and CDR2 FQNEAQ (reference sequence). The CDR3 runs 13 residues. J gave up 4 bases and V 1 base, and 1 base lay outside the gene matches.

The J gene is TRBJ2-2, the V gene TRBV9, with a weak D call TRBD2 (5 bases). CDR1 SGDLS and CDR2 YYNGEE come from the germline V gene. This CDR3 region has 16 residues. V shed 4 bases and J shed 1 base, with 14 bases lying between them. The CDR3 DNA sequence: TGTGCCAGCAGCCCCCGGGTAGCGCTGAACACCGGGGAGCTGTTTTTT. Its translation: CASSPRVALNTGELFF. The whole variable domain, remainder taken from reference TRBV9 and TRBJ2-2, is DSGVTQTPKHLITATGQRVTLRCSPRSGDLSVYWYQQSLDQGLQFLIQYYNGEERAKGNILERFSAQQFPDLHSELNLSSLELGDSALYFCASSPRVALNTGELFFGEGSRLTVL.

This chain joins TRBV6-5 and TRBJ1-1, with D uncertain. This CDR3 contains 15 residues. Germline V CDR1 and CDR2: MNHEY, SVGAGI. Trimming shortened V by 0 bases and J by 1 base, and 9 bases separated the two germline ends. CDR3 nucleotides: TGTGCCAGCAGTTACTCCGGGGTCTCGAACACTGAAGCTTTCTTT. Translation gives CASSYSGVSNTEAFF.